Each of the 9 T cell receptor beta chains below was sequenced from the same sample in a study of T-cell memory formation after mild COVID-19. One entry per CDR3 protein results from TCRdb running MiXCR on the 5' RACE reads. Of fewer than 700,000 distinct CDR3 sequences listed, roughly a fifth are singletons. The sequencing sample was made of PBMCs or a T cell subset sorted from them (not recorded which). The origin of the receptors is an adult woman who had mild COVID-19 (a few samples of this study predate the infection). Cell type and time point are not known.

This clonotype was seen more than once but under ten times. The rearrangement links TRBV5-1 to TRBJ2-1; 7 bases agree with TRBD1. The germline CDR1 and CDR2 sequences are SGHRS and YFSETQ. This CDR3 comprises 14 residues. The J segment lost 4 bases and the V segment lost 6 bases, leaving 7 bases of the junction unmatched. The CDR3 DNA reads as TGCGCCAGCACCCTGGGACAGCAGTACAATGAGCAGTTCTTC. This translates into CASTLGQQYNEQFF.

The chain joins TRBV7-8 to TRBJ2-1; D may be TRBD1 or TRBD2 (5 bases each). The CDR3 contains 12 residues. Germline CDR1 is SGHVS and CDR2 is FQNEAQ. The V end lost 5 bases, the J end lost 6 bases, and 8 bases lay between the germline ends. CDR3 sequence reads: CASSRDANEQFF. DNA of the CDR3: TGTGCCAGCAGCAGGGACGCCAATGAGCAGTTCTTC.

This clonotype has more than one count but fewer than ten. The chain combines TRBV25-1 with TRBJ2-3, with D tentatively TRBD2 (6 bases). Germline CDR1 MGHDK, CDR2 SYGVNS. This CDR3 has 14 amino acids. Trimming took 3 bases from V and 9 from J, leaving 16 bases between them. The CDR3 reads CASSDRREEDTQYF. The CDR3 coding sequence is TGTGCCAGCAGTGATCGAAGGGAGGAGGACACGCAGTATTTT.

The chain couples TRBV5-1 to TRBJ2-3; unclear D gene. V dropped 4 bases and J dropped 6 bases, with 15 bases sitting between them. Germline V gene lookup returns CDR1 SGHRS and CDR2 YFSETQ. The CDR3 sequence is 14 residues long. DNA of the CDR3: TGCGCCAGCAGCCCGATGGACCCAGCCGATACGCAGTATTTT. Protein: CASSPMDPADTQYF.

This clonotype was counted a few times. V usage is TRBV4-3 and J usage is TRBJ1-5; D is unclear. The V and J ends lost 0 bases and 7 bases respectively, with 13 bases between them. Germline CDR1 LGHNA, CDR2 YSLEER. CDR3 length: 15 amino acids. CDR3 sequence (DNA): TGCGCCAGCAGCCAAGATTATGGCACTTTACAGCCCCAGCATTTT. Translated, it gives CASSQDYGTLQPQHF.

This clonotype was counted between two and nine times. This chain connects TRBV29-1 to TRBJ2-5, with D possibly matching TRBD1 (6 bases). This CDR3 comprises 15 residues. Trimming shortened V by 3 bases and J by 1 base, and 15 bases separated the two germline ends. Germline lookup yields CDR1 SQVTM and CDR2 ANQGSEA. CDR3 region: CSVEDGQNLQETQYF. The CDR3, as DNA: TGCAGCGTTGAGGACGGACAGAACCTCCAAGAGACCCAGTACTTC. The whole variable domain, filled in from reference TRBV29-1 and TRBJ2-5, reads SAVISQKPSRDICQRGTSLTIQCQVDSQVTMMFWYRQQPGQSLTLIATANQGSEATYESGFVIDKFPISRPNLTFSTLTVSNMSPEDSSIYLCSVEDGQNLQETQYFGPGTRLLVL.

In this sample, this clonotype turned up a few times. The chain is built from TRBV6-6 and TRBJ1-5; D uncertain. Germline CDR1 is MNHNY and CDR2 is SVGAGI (reference sequence). CDR3 length: 15 residues. V was trimmed by 0 bases and J by 5 bases, leaving 11 bases between them. The CDR3 sequence: CASSYSGWRDQPQHF. The CDR3 coding sequence is TGTGCCAGCAGTTACTCTGGTTGGAGGGATCAGCCCCAGCATTTT.

This clonotype was seen more than once but under ten times. This chain connects TRBV7-8 to TRBJ1-1, with 7 bases matching TRBD1. Trimming took 6 bases from V and 0 from J; bases not matched to a gene: 10. The CDR3 totals 16 residues. Germline V gene data show CDR1 as SGHVS and CDR2 as FQNEAQ. The CDR3 sequence is CASRSGPGGMNTEAFF. The CDR3 coding sequence is TGTGCCAGCAGGAGCGGGCCAGGGGGTATGAACACTGAAGCTTTCTTT. The full variable domain, with the rest looked up from reference TRBV7-8 and TRBJ1-1, is GAGVSQSPRYKVAKRGQDVALRCDPISGHVSLFWYQQALGQGPEFLTYFQNEAQLDKSGLPSDRFFAERPEGSVSTLKIQRTQQEDSAVYLCASRSGPGGMNTEAFFGQGTRLTVV.

In DNA form, the CDR3 reads TGCGCCAGCAGCCAAGTAGGTCGAGCGAACACTGAAGCTTTCTTT. This sequence encodes CASSQVGRANTEAFF. The chain links TRBV4-3 to TRBJ1-1, with D unclear. Trimming shortened V by 1 base and J by 1 base, and 10 bases separated the two germline ends. The germline V gene encodes CDR1 LGHNA and CDR2 YSLEER. The CDR3 spans 15 residues.